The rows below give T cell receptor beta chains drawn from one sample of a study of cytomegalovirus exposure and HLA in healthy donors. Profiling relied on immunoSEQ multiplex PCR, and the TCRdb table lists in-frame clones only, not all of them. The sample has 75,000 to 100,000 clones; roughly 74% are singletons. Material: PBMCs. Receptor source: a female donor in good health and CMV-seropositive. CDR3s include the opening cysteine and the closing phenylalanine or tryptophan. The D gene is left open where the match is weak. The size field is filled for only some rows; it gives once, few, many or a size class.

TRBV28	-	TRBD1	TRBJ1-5	CASSSDRAGQPQHF	TGTGCCAGCAGTTCGGACAGGGCGGGTCAGCCCCAGCATTTT
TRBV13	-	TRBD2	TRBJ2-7	CASSLESGLAGAISYEQYF	TGTGCCAGCAGCTTAGAATCAGGTCTAGCGGGGGCTATATCCTACGAGCAGTACTTC
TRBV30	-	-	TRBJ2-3	CAWSIGDQDTQYF	TGTGCCTGGAGTATAGGGGATCAAGATACGCAGTATTTT
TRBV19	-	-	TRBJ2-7	CASSPYKGDEQYF	TGTGCCAGTAGTCCCTACAAGGGGGACGAGCAGTACTTC
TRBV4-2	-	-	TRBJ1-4	CASSHKRTATNEKLFF	TGTGCCAGCAGCCACAAGCGGACAGCCACTAATGAAAAACTGTTTTTT
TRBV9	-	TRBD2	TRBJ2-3	CASSVRTSGTDTQYF	TGTGCCAGCAGCGTTCGGACTAGCGGCACAGATACGCAGTATTTT
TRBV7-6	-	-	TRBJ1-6	CASSFTGNNSPLHF	TGTGCCAGCAGCTTCACAGGGAATAATTCACCCCTCCACTTT
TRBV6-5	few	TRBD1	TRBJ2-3	CASRRTGGATDTQYF	TGTGCCAGCAGACGGACAGGGGGGGCCACAGATACGCAGTATTTT
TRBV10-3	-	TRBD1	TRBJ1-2	CATTREGQGSYGYTF	TGTGCCACGACCAGGGAGGGACAGGGCTCTTATGGCTACACCTTC
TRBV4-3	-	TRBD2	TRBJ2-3	CASSQGAGGSPDTQYF	TGCGCCAGCAGCCAAGGGGCGGGGGGGAGCCCAGATACGCAGTATTTT
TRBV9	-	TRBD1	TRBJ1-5	CASSLGQGGQPQHF	TGTGCCAGCAGCTTGGGACAGGGAGGTCAGCCCCAGCATTTT
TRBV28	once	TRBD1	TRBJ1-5	CASSFAGGNQPQHF	TGTGCCAGCAGTTTCGCAGGGGGGAATCAGCCCCAGCATTTT
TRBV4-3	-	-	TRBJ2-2	CASSQVGSWELFF	TGCGCCAGCAGCCAAGTGGGCAGCTGGGAGCTGTTTTTT
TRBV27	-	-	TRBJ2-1	CASRAGAYNEQFF	TGTGCCAGCAGAGCCGGAGCGTACAATGAGCAGTTCTTC
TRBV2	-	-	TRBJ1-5	CASAAEGQFPNQPQHF	TGTGCCAGCGCCGCGGAGGGCCAGTTTCCCAATCAGCCCCAGCATTTT
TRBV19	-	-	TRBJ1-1	CASRAGSTEAFF	TGTGCCAGCCGTGCGGGCTCCACTGAAGCTTTCTTT
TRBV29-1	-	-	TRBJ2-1	CSVETSSYNEQFF	TGCAGCGTTGAAACTAGCTCCTACAATGAGCAGTTCTTC
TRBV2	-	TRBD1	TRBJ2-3	CASRAGTGGHTDTQYF	TGTGCCAGCAGAGCCGGGACAGGGGGCCACACAGATACGCAGTATTTT
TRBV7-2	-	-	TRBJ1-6	CASSLLGQNNSPLHF	TGTGCCAGCAGCTTACTAGGACAGAATAATTCACCCCTCCACTTT
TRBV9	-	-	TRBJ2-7	CASSATGGPTYEQYF	TGTGCCAGCAGCGCTACGGGGGGCCCTACCTACGAGCAGTACTTC
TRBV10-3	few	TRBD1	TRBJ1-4	CAINPRDREEKLFF	TGTGCCATCAACCCCCGGGACAGGGAAGAAAAACTGTTTTTT
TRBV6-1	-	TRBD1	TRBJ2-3	CASEDRGLSTDTQYF	TGTGCCAGCGAGGACAGGGGGCTAAGCACAGATACGCAGTATTTT
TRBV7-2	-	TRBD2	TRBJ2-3	CASSLASGRAVDTQYF	TGTGCCAGCAGCTTAGCTAGCGGGAGGGCCGTGGATACGCAGTATTTT
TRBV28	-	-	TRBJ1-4	CASSFLGSEKLFF	TGTGCCAGCAGTTTCCTCGGGTCCGAAAAACTGTTTTTT
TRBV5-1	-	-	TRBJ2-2	CASSPTRDFNTGELFF	TGCGCCAGCAGCCCCACCCGGGACTTTAACACCGGGGAGCTGTTTTTT
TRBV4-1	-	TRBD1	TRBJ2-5	CASSQTGDQETQYF	TGCGCCAGCAGCCAGACAGGGGACCAAGAGACCCAGTACTTC
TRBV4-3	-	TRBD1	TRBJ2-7	CASSQDRTGVYEQYF	TGCGCCAGCAGCCAAGACAGGACAGGGGTCTACGAGCAGTACTTC
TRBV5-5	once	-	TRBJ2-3	CASRSGGAVDTQYF	TGTGCCAGCAGGTCTGGGGGCGCGGTAGATACGCAGTATTTT
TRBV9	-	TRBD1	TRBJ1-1	CASSVGGTGTFAEAFF	TGTGCCAGCAGCGTAGGAGGGACAGGTACTTTCGCTGAAGCTTTCTTT
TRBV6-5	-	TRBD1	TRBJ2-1	CASSSGTGGYNEQFF	TGTGCCAGCAGCTCCGGGACAGGGGGCTACAATGAGCAGTTCTTC
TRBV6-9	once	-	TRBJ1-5	CASNTRDTHQPQHF	TGTGCCAGCAATACCCGGGACACACATCAGCCCCAGCATTTT
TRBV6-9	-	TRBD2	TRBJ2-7	CASSRLITRLADSSYEQYF	TGTGCCAGCAGTCGGCTAATAACCAGACTAGCGGATTCTTCCTACGAGCAGTACTTC
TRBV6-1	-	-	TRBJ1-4	CASSRGKDRELFF	TGTGCCAGCAGTAGGGGAAAGGACAGAGAACTGTTTTTT
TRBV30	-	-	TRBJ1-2	CAWNPSSLNGYTF	TGTGCCTGGAACCCGTCGAGTTTAAATGGCTACACCTTC
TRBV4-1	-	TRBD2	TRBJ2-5	CASSRLAGRETQYF	TGCGCCAGCAGCCGACTAGCGGGTCGGGAGACCCAGTACTTC
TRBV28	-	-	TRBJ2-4	CASSLTTARASYF	TGTGCCAGCAGCCTTACAACAGCCAGGGCGTCTTACTTC
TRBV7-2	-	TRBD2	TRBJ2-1	CASSDSGGSYNEQFF	TGTGCCAGCAGTGATAGCGGGGGGTCCTACAATGAGCAGTTCTTC
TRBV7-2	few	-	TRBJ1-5	CASSVHRGNQPQHF	TGTGCCAGCAGCGTCCACAGGGGCAATCAGCCCCAGCATTTT
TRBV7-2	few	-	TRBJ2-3	CASSFSGLDTQYF	TGTGCCAGCAGCTTTAGCGGATTAGATACGCAGTATTTT
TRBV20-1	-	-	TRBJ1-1	CSAPSQAEAFF	TGCAGTGCTCCGAGTCAGGCTGAAGCTTTCTTT
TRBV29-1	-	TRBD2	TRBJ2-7	CSVVTSGPREATYEQYF	TGCAGCGTCGTGACTAGCGGGCCTAGAGAGGCAACCTACGAGCAGTACTTC
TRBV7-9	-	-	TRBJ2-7	CASSPPPGPYEQYF	TGTGCCAGCAGCCCCCCCCCAGGTCCCTACGAGCAGTACTTC
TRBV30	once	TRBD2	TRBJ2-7	CAWSRSGVGSYEQYF	TGTGCCTGGTCCCGTAGCGGGGTGGGCTCCTACGAGCAGTACTTC
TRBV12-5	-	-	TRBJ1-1	CASGLDDFTEAFF	TGTGCTAGTGGTCTGGACGACTTCACTGAAGCTTTCTTT
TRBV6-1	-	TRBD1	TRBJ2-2	CASTRTGLAGELFF	TGTGCCAGCACCCGGACAGGATTAGCCGGGGAGCTGTTTTTT
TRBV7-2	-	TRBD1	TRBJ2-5	CASSPRTGPQETQYF	TGTGCCAGCAGCCCGCGGACAGGCCCACAAGAGACCCAGTACTTC
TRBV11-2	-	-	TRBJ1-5	CASSSTRNQPQHF	TGTGCCAGCAGCTCGACACGCAATCAGCCCCAGCATTTT
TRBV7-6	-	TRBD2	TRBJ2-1	CASSPTGTSGGEQFF	TGTGCCAGCAGCCCAACCGGGACTAGTGGTGGTGAGCAGTTCTTC
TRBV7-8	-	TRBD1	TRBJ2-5	CASSLALGQGRETQYF	TGTGCCAGCAGCTTAGCGTTGGGACAGGGTAGAGAGACCCAGTACTTC